One and the same sample provided the 25 T cell receptor beta chains below, sequenced in a study of blood T cell repertoires in COVID-19. The protocol was immunoSEQ multiplex PCR, while the TCRdb copy is restricted to in-frame clones and leaves out a portion. There are about 200,000 clones in the sample; more than 85% occur only once, and more than 8.5% lies in the top ten. The source material was peripheral blood. The origin of the receptors is a woman between 45 and 60 years old with COVID-19, enrolled during active disease.

This sequence joins TRBV27 and TRBJ2-5; tentative D call: TRBD2 (7 bases). Germline-derived CDR1 and CDR2 are MNHEY and SMNVEV (reference sequence). The CDR3 extends over 13 amino acids. Deletions cut 8 bases from V and 0 bases from J, with 10 bases between. The CDR3: CASGEGDQETQYF. CDR3 DNA sequence: TGTGCCAGCGGGGAGGGGGACCAAGAGACCCAGTACTTC.

The chain carries TRBV30 and TRBJ1-4, with 7 bases lining up with TRBD1. CDR1 is GTSNPN and CDR2 is SVGIG in the germline V gene (reference sequence). With 1 base clipped from V and 7 bases from J, the junction kept 9 bases outside the gene matches. The CDR3 contains 15 residues. The CDR3 protein is CAWSGRAGGIEKLFF. CDR3 DNA: TGTGCCTGGAGTGGGCGGGCAGGGGGAATTGAAAAACTGTTTTTT.

The V call is TRBV5-4, the J call TRBJ1-2; 7 bases match TRBD1. The V and J ends lost 4 bases and 1 base, in that order; junction bases with no gene match: 7. The germline V gene encodes CDR1 SGHNT and CDR2 YYREEE (reference sequence). The CDR3 has 15 amino acids. The CDR3 is CASSIGQDLNYGYTF. CDR3 nucleotides: TGTGCCAGCAGCATTGGACAGGACCTTAACTATGGCTACACCTTC.

V usage is TRBV24-1 and J usage is TRBJ2-2; weak D call: TRBD1 (6 bases). Germline V gene sequence: CDR1 KGHDR, CDR2 SFDVKD. V gave up 3 bases and J gave up 6 bases, with 10 bases separating them. This CDR3 is built from 14 residues. CDR3 sequence: CATSDPTGPGELFF. CDR3 coding DNA: TGTGCCACCAGTGATCCGACAGGTCCCGGGGAGCTGTTTTTT.

This chain uses TRBV5-6 with TRBJ2-7, with TRBD2 identical over 9 bases. Germline values: CDR1 SGHDT, CDR2 YYEEEE. This CDR3 has 14 residues. In DNA form, the CDR3 reads TGTGCCAGCAGCCTTAGCGGGAGCTCCTACGAGCAATACGTC. This sequence encodes CASSLSGSSYEQYV.

The CDR3 reads CATHPRDTQGADTQYF. The CDR3 nucleotides read TGTGCCACCCACCCCCGGGACACCCAAGGCGCAGATACGCAGTATTTT. The chain recombines TRBV24-1 with TRBJ2-3, with D possibly TRBD1 on 6 matching bases. The V and J ends lost 9 bases and 4 bases respectively, with 22 bases between them. This CDR3 comprises 16 residues. Germline V gene data show CDR1 as KGHDR and CDR2 as SFDVKD.

This chain joins TRBV7-2 and TRBJ1-2; TRBD1 aligns across 8 bases. V was pared by 5 bases and J by 5 bases, with 13 bases of the junction left unmatched. The germline CDR1 and CDR2 sequences are SGHTA and FQGNSA. The CDR3 spans 16 residues. CDR3 coding DNA: TGTGCCAGCAGCCCCGCGGGTTGGGACAGGAGTTATGGCTACACCTTC. Its translation is CASSPAGWDRSYGYTF. The variable domain in full, completed from reference TRBV7-2 and TRBJ1-2, reads GAGVSQSPSNKVTEKGKDVELRCDPISGHTALYWYRQSLGQGLEFLIYFQGNSAPDKSGLPSDRFSAERTGGSVSTLTIQRTQQEDSAVYLCASSPAGWDRSYGYTFGSGTRLTVV.

This chain connects TRBV10-3 to TRBJ2-3; 8 nucleotides match TRBD2. V was clipped by 4 bases and J by 4 bases; unmatched bases: 4. The CDR3 length is 14 residues. CDR1 and CDR2 from the germline V gene are ENHRY and SYGVKD. CDR3 region: CAISVTGGPDTQYF. The CDR3 nucleotides are TGTGCCATCAGTGTGACGGGGGGGCCAGATACGCAGTATTTT.

This rearrangement joins TRBV6-5 to TRBJ1-2; 8 bases are shared with TRBD1. The CDR3 extends over 15 amino acids. Germline loops: CDR1 MNHEY, CDR2 SVGAGI. V shed 5 bases and J 1 base; nucleotides not matched to a gene: 6. The CDR3 loop reads CASSPQGANNYGYTF. The CDR3 nucleotides are TGTGCCAGCAGTCCCCAGGGGGCAAATAACTATGGCTACACCTTC.

The chain combines TRBV18 with TRBJ2-7, with 7 bases fitting TRBD2. Germline values: CDR1 KGHSH, CDR2 LQKENI. The CDR3 extends over 13 amino acids. Trimming took 2 bases from V and 5 from J; bases not matched to a gene: 3. CDR3: CASSPWGGHEQYV. The CDR3 region has the DNA TGTGCCAGCTCACCATGGGGGGGACACGAGCAGTACGTC.

The chain is built from TRBV3-1 (or the pseudogene TRBV3-2) and TRBJ2-5; TRBD2 matches 8 bases. The germline V gene has CDR1 LGHDT and CDR2 YNNKEL (reference sequence). The V and J ends lost 4 bases and 3 bases, in that order; junction bases with no gene match: 7. The CDR3 loop spans 15 amino acids. As DNA, the CDR3 is TGTGCCAGCAGCCGGCGCGGGGGGCCAAAAGAGACCCAGTACTTC. Amino acids: CASSRRGGPKETQYF.

Details on this clone: This sample also contains other DNA sequences that code for the same CDR3. The chain carries TRBV5-1 and TRBJ1-2; D remains ambiguous. V was clipped by 0 bases and J by 2 bases, with 5 bases between them. The CDR3 is made up of 13 amino acids. Germline CDR1 is SGHRS and CDR2 is YFSETQ. The CDR3 nucleotides are TGCGCCAGCAGCTTGGCCGGGAACTATGGCTACACCTTC. Protein product: CASSLAGNYGYTF. Looking up the rest from reference TRBV5-1 and TRBJ1-2 gives the full variable domain: KAGVTQTPRYLIKTRGQQVTLSCSPISGHRSVSWYQQTPGQGLQFLFEYFSETQRNKGNFPGRFSGRQFSNSRSEMNVSTLELGDSALYLCASSLAGNYGYTFGSGTRLTVV.

This rearrangement joins TRBV5-6 to TRBJ2-1; 7 bases are a match to TRBD2. The length of the CDR3 is 14 residues. The ends lost 2 bases at V and 10 bases at J; junction bases unmatched: 9. Germline assignment: CDR1 SGHDT and CDR2 YYEEEE. CDR3 in amino acids: CASSLTSAYGEQFF. The CDR3 DNA reads TGTGCCAGCAGCTTAACTAGCGCGTACGGAGAGCAGTTCTTC.

V usage is TRBV28 and J usage is TRBJ1-3, with a possible D match to TRBD1 (5 bases). Trimming took off 2 bases at V and 0 bases at J, with 14 bases between the two ends. CDR3 length: 17 residues. Germline V CDR1 and CDR2: MDHEN, SYDVKM. CDR3 protein: CASSLNQGLISGNTIYF. The CDR3 nucleotides read TGTGCCAGCAGTTTAAATCAGGGACTGATCTCTGGAAACACCATATATTTT.

The chain combines TRBV19 with TRBJ2-7; 9 bases fit TRBD1. Per germline, CDR1 LNHDA and CDR2 SQIVND (reference sequence). J lost 3 bases, V lost 6 bases, and 9 bases had no gene match. The CDR3 runs to 15 residues. The CDR3 DNA reads TGTGCCAGTAGCCCCCTCGGGACAGGGAACTACGAGCAGTACTTC. Protein sequence: CASSPLGTGNYEQYF.

The CDR3 sequence: CASSLATSGGGADTQYF. The CDR3, as DNA: TGTGCCAGCAGCTTGGCCACTAGCGGGGGAGGGGCAGATACGCAGTATTTT. V gene TRBV5-8 combines with J gene TRBJ2-3, with 11 bases matching TRBD2. The CDR3 contains 17 residues. Germline CDR1 is SGHTS and CDR2 is YDEGEE. The V segment lost 0 bases and the J segment 4 bases; nucleotides outside the gene matches: 7.

This chain joins TRBV24-1 and TRBJ2-2, with TRBD1 matching 10 bases. The CDR3 runs to 15 residues. The junction had 4 bases not matched to a gene; V was cut back by 3 bases and J by 7 bases. Germline values: CDR1 KGHDR, CDR2 SFDVKD. The CDR3 DNA reads as TGTGCCACCAGTGATCCTGGGACAGGGGACGGGGAGCTGTTTTTT. This codes for CATSDPGTGDGELFF.

The rearrangement uses TRBV12-3 or TRBV12-4 and TRBJ2-3, with D hard to call. The CDR3 covers 11 residues. The V end lost 3 bases, the J end lost 9 bases, and 7 bases lay between the germline ends. The CDR3 loop is CASSLTGTQYF. CDR3 sequence (DNA): TGTGCCAGCAGTTTGACTGGCACGCAGTATTTT.

This chain uses TRBV28 with TRBJ2-7; 7 bases align to TRBD1. The CDR3 is 13 amino acids. V shed 6 bases, J shed 2 bases, and the junction held 4 bases outside the gene matches. Germline values: CDR1 MDHEN, CDR2 SYDVKM. The CDR3 DNA is TGTGCCAGCAGGGGACAGATGACCTACGAGCAGTACTTC. Translated, it gives CASRGQMTYEQYF.

The chain has TRBV28 and TRBJ2-7; TRBD1 matches at 10 bases. The V segment lost 7 bases and the J segment 2 bases; nucleotides outside the gene matches: 8. This CDR3 is built from 15 residues. The V gene's germline CDR1 is MDHEN and CDR2 SYDVKM. CDR3 protein: CASTPGGQGTYEQYV. DNA for the CDR3: TGTGCCAGCACTCCCGGGGGACAGGGGACCTACGAGCAGTACGTC.

The genes are TRBV7-2 and TRBJ2-5; 7 bases fit TRBD1. V gave up 1 base and J gave up 6 bases; unmatched junction bases: 8. The CDR3 spans 15 residues. Germline loops: CDR1 SGHTA, CDR2 FQGNSA. The DNA for the CDR3 is TGTGCCAGCAGCTTAGGGACGACAGGGTGGAAGACCCAGTACTTC. This translates into CASSLGTTGWKTQYF.

As for this clone: At the DNA level, this CDR3 is encoded by other sequences in the same sample as well. V is TRBV5-6 and J is TRBJ1-2; TRBD1 is a possible D gene (6 bases). This CDR3 spans 14 amino acids. Trimming took 0 bases from V and 6 from J, leaving 12 bases between them. Germline lookup yields CDR1 SGHDT and CDR2 YYEEEE. The CDR3 coding sequence is TGTGCCAGCAGCTTGGAAGCGGGGGCGGATGGCTACACCTTC. Encoded protein: CASSLEAGADGYTF.

The V and J genes are TRBV13 and TRBJ2-4; 9 bases are a match to TRBD1. Germline loops: CDR1 PRHDT, CDR2 FYEKMQ (reference sequence). This CDR3 contains 15 residues. The V segment lost 6 bases and the J segment 7 bases; nucleotides outside the gene matches: 10. The CDR3 sequence: CASSYNGQGLNIQYF. The CDR3 DNA follows: TGTGCCAGCAGTTATAATGGACAGGGGTTGAACATTCAGTACTTC.

The V gene is TRBV5-6, the J gene TRBJ1-6; 8 bases agree with TRBD1. V lost 4 bases and J lost 7; bases outside the gene matches: 10. This CDR3 has 16 amino acids. Germline-derived CDR1 and CDR2 are SGHDT and YYEEEE. The CDR3 loop reads CASSPRGREGNSPLHF. The CDR3 DNA sequence: TGTGCCAGCAGCCCCAGGGGGCGGGAGGGGAATTCACCCCTCCACTTT.

The V gene is TRBV30, the J gene TRBJ2-6, with D maybe TRBD2 (5 bases). Trimming left V 6 bases short and J 1 base short, with 10 bases between. The germline CDR1 and CDR2 sequences are GTSNPN and SVGIG (reference sequence). The CDR3 runs to 14 residues. CDR3 sequence (DNA): TGTGCCTGCCCGAGGGATTCTGGGGCCAACGTCCTGACTTTC. As protein: CACPRDSGANVLTF.